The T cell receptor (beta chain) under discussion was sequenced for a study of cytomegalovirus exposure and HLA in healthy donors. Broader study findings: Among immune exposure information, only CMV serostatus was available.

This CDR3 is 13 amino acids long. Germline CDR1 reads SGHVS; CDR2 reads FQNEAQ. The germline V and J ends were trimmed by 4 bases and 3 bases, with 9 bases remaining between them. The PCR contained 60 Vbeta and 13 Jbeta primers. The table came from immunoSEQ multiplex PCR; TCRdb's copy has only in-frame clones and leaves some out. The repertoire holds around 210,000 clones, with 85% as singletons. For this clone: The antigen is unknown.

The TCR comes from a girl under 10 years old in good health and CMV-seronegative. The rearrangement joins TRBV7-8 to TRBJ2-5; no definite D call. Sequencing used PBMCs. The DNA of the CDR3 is TGTGCCAGCAGCTCCCACCGGGAAGAGACCCAGTACTTC. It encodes CASSSHREETQYF.